These 21 T cell receptor beta chains came from one sample sequenced in a study of regulatory and conventional T cells in RAG deficiency. The sorted conventional CD4+ T cells were CD25-low and CD127-high, with genomic DNA sequenced. Sequencing was performed with immunoSEQ multiplex PCR; in TCRdb, only in-frame clones are kept and a portion is missing. The repertoire holds roughly 10,000 clones, with just under 95% as singletons. Sequencing input: CD4+ effector T cells sorted from blood. The source is a human donor with RAG deficiency presenting as severe combined immunodeficiency.

The gene calls are TRBV19 and TRBJ2-5; D call uncertain. CDR3 length: 13 residues. Trimming stripped 3 bases from V and 1 base from J, with 6 bases between. CDR1 and CDR2 (germline): LNHDA, SQIVND (reference sequence). In DNA form, the CDR3 reads TGTGCCAGTAGTATCAGGTTCCAAGAGACCCAGTACTTC. This codes for CASSIRFQETQYF.

The rearrangement uses TRBV7-3 and TRBJ2-7, with TRBD2 as a possible D gene (5 bases). The CDR3 has 14 amino acids. Germline V lookup: CDR1 SGHTA, CDR2 FQGTGA. V lost 2 bases to trimming and J lost 2 bases, with 10 bases between them. Here the CDR3 reads CASSLSSGTYEQYF. CDR3 DNA sequence: TGTGCCAGCAGCTTATCGAGCGGAACCTACGAGCAGTACTTC.

The J gene is TRBJ1-5, the V gene TRBV18, with 9 bases fitting TRBD1. Germline V gene lookup returns CDR1 KGHSH and CDR2 LQKENI. The CDR3 covers 13 residues. V was clipped by 6 bases and J by 6 bases; unmatched bases: 3. The CDR3 DNA follows: TGTGCCAGCTCGCAGGACAGGGGTCAGCCCCAGCATTTT. It is translated as CASSQDRGQPQHF.

This clone was recorded once. The chain links TRBV5-1 to TRBJ2-7; D may be TRBD2 (5 bases). CDR1 SGHRS and CDR2 YFSETQ come from the germline V gene. Trimming removed 4 bases at V and 3 bases at J, with 14 bases between. There are 14 residues in the CDR3. CDR3 residues: CASSTERDFYEQYF. CDR3 in DNA: TGCGCCAGCAGCACTGAGAGGGATTTCTACGAGCAGTACTTC. Supplemented by reference TRBV5-1 and TRBJ2-7, the full variable domain reads KAGVTQTPRYLIKTRGQQVTLSCSPISGHRSVSWYQQTPGQGLQFLFEYFSETQRNKGNFPGRFSGRQFSNSRSEMNVSTLELGDSALYLCASSTERDFYEQYFGPGTRLTVT.

V and J are TRBV18 and TRBJ2-5, with TRBD1 identical over 10 bases. The CDR3 covers 13 residues. Germline CDR1 KGHSH, CDR2 LQKENI. With 3 bases clipped from V and 5 bases from J, the junction kept 0 bases outside the gene matches. CDR3 residues: CASSPGQGETQYF. The CDR3 DNA is TGTGCCAGCTCACCGGGACAGGGGGAGACCCAGTACTTC.

This clone appeared once. This CDR3 is also generated by other DNA sequences in the sample. The chain uses TRBV5-4 and TRBJ2-3; D is possibly TRBD1 (5 bases). Looked up from germline, CDR1 is SGHNT and CDR2 is YYREEE (reference sequence). The CDR3 has 13 amino acids. V shed 2 bases and J shed 1 base, with 5 bases lying between them. For the CDR3, the DNA is TGTGCCAGCAGCTTACAGGGCACAGATACGCAGTATTTT. It specifies CASSLQGTDTQYF.

This chain joins TRBV2 and TRBJ2-7, with 9 bases fitting TRBD1. The junction had 10 bases not matched to a gene; V was cut back by 10 bases and J by 6 bases. The CDR3 is 13 residues long. Germline V gene lookup returns CDR1 SNHLY and CDR2 FYNNEI. This CDR3 is CATKGDREGEQYF. DNA for the CDR3: TGTGCCACCAAGGGGGACAGGGAAGGCGAGCAGTACTTC. Variable domain in full (rest from reference TRBV2 and TRBJ2-7): EPEVTQTPSHQVTQMGQEVILRCVPISNHLYFYWYRQILGQKVEFLVSFYNNEISEKSEIFDDQFSVERPDGSNFTLKIRSTKLEDSAMYFCATKGDREGEQYFGPGTRLTVT.

This chain connects TRBV2 to TRBJ2-7; D not certain. The CDR3 length is 14 residues. The ends were cut back, 7 bases at V and 7 bases at J, with 20 bases in the middle. Germline V CDR1 and CDR2: SNHLY, FYNNEI. The CDR3 nucleotides are TGTGCCAGCAATCCGGGCGCACCTTTGGGAGAGCAGTACTTC. Translating gives CASNPGAPLGEQYF. Together with reference TRBV2 and TRBJ2-7, the CDR3 gives the full variable domain: EPEVTQTPSHQVTQMGQEVILRCVPISNHLYFYWYRQILGQKVEFLVSFYNNEISEKSEIFDDQFSVERPDGSNFTLKIRSTKLEDSAMYFCASNPGAPLGEQYFGPGTRLTVT.

V gene TRBV7-3 combines with J gene TRBJ2-3, with D possibly TRBD1 on 6 matching bases. CDR1 is SGHTA and CDR2 is FQGTGA in the germline V gene. CDR3 length: 15 residues. Trimming took off 2 bases at V and 1 base at J, with 10 bases between the two ends. CDR3 in amino acids: CASSLFQGRTDTQYF. The CDR3 DNA reads TGTGCCAGCAGCTTATTCCAGGGGCGCACAGATACGCAGTATTTT.

The V and J genes are TRBV2 and TRBJ2-5, with no clear D. Germline lookup yields CDR1 SNHLY and CDR2 FYNNEI. The length of the CDR3 is 15 residues. V dropped 5 bases and J dropped 0 bases, with 13 bases sitting between them. This CDR3 reads CASSPRAGYQETQYF. CDR3 coding DNA: TGTGCCAGCAGTCCCCGGGCAGGATACCAAGAGACCCAGTACTTC.

This clone was observed once. This chain joins TRBV19 and TRBJ1-1; 7 positions match TRBD1. J gave up 1 base and V 6 bases, and 11 bases lay outside the gene matches. CDR1 and CDR2 from the germline V gene are LNHDA and SQIVND (reference sequence). The CDR3 runs 16 residues. As DNA, the CDR3 is TGTGCCAGTAGGGACCGGGACAGAAGGCGGAACACTGAAGCTTTCTTT. It specifies CASRDRDRRRNTEAFF.

The chain joins TRBV30 to TRBJ2-2; D is possibly TRBD1 or TRBD2 (5 bases each). Germline V gene lookup returns CDR1 GTSNPN and CDR2 SVGIG (reference sequence). This CDR3 spans 15 amino acids. Trimming left V 3 bases short and J 7 bases short, with 18 bases between. The CDR3 region has the DNA TGTGCCTGGAGCCTTGCCGGGGCGGGCTTCGGGGAGCTGTTTTTT. Encoded protein: CAWSLAGAGFGELFF.

The rearrangement links TRBV7-2 to TRBJ2-4; tentative D call: TRBD1 (6 bases). Trimming removed 1 base at V and 7 bases at J, with 8 bases between. This CDR3 has 13 residues. Germline V CDR1 and CDR2: SGHTA, FQGNSA. In DNA form, the CDR3 reads TGTGCCAGCAGCTTAGACAGGGTCAACATTCAGTACTTC. Its protein is CASSLDRVNIQYF. The full variable domain, in which reference TRBV7-2 and TRBJ2-4 provide the parts outside the CDR3, is GAGVSQSPSNKVTEKGKDVELRCDPISGHTALYWYRQSLGQGLEFLIYFQGNSAPDKSGLPSDRFSAERTGGSVSTLTIQRTQQEDSAVYLCASSLDRVNIQYFGAGTRLSVL.

The chain joins TRBV7-8 to TRBJ1-2; D is unclear. CDR1 is SGHVS, CDR2 FQNEAQ, per germline. Trimming removed 5 bases from V and 4 bases from J, with 14 bases in between. The CDR3 is 14 amino acids. As DNA, the CDR3 is TGTGCCAGCAGCGGGCAGTGGCGGGGCTATGGCTACACCTTC. It is translated as CASSGQWRGYGYTF.

V usage is TRBV7-2 and J usage is TRBJ1-2; no reliable D call. The V end lost 0 bases, the J end lost 8 bases, and 10 bases lay between the germline ends. There are 13 residues in the CDR3. Germline V gene data show CDR1 as SGHTA and CDR2 as FQGNSA. DNA for the CDR3: TGTGCCAGCAGCTTAGCGCCGGGGAAAGGCTACACCTTC. This gives the protein CASSLAPGKGYTF.

The chain uses TRBV5-1 and TRBJ2-2, with D unresolved. The V end was cut by 4 bases, the J end by 4 bases, with 20 bases between. The CDR3 totals 17 residues. CDR1 is SGHRS, CDR2 YFSETQ, per germline. CDR3 protein: CASSTRPSITSTGELFF. The CDR3 DNA follows: TGCGCCAGCAGCACAAGGCCCAGTATCACGAGCACCGGGGAGCTGTTTTTT.

The rearrangement links TRBV18 to TRBJ2-1; D gene unclear. V lost 4 bases, J lost 5 bases, and 9 bases lay in between. CDR1 is KGHSH and CDR2 is LQKENI in the germline V gene. The CDR3 length is 13 residues. The DNA of the CDR3 is TGTGCCAGCTCACTGCTCAGCAACAATGAGCAGTTCTTC. It specifies CASSLLSNNEQFF.

The J gene is TRBJ1-1, the V gene TRBV7-3; D is perhaps TRBD1 (5 bases). This CDR3 spans 13 amino acids. Germline V CDR1 and CDR2: SGHTA, FQGTGA. V was shortened by 4 bases and J by 1 base, with 7 bases between the two germline ends. CDR3 sequence (DNA): TGTGCCAGCAGCTCCGACAGGAACACTGAAGCTTTCTTT. Translated: CASSSDRNTEAFF.

This chain connects TRBV5-1 to TRBJ2-5; TRBD1 might be the D (6 bases). Germline V gene data show CDR1 as SGHRS and CDR2 as YFSETQ. V was pared by 2 bases and J by 2 bases, with 10 bases between. The CDR3 consists of 14 residues. The CDR3, as DNA: TGCGCCAGCAGCTTTAGAACAGGGCAAGAGACCCAGTACTTC. Translated: CASSFRTGQETQYF.

The chain joins TRBV19 to TRBJ2-5, with D unresolved. This CDR3 is built from 14 residues. Trimming stripped 5 bases from V and 5 bases from J, with 15 bases between. CDR1 LNHDA and CDR2 SQIVND come from the germline V gene (reference sequence). The CDR3 protein is CASSLTSKVETQYF. CDR3 DNA: TGTGCCAGTAGTCTTACCAGTAAAGTCGAGACCCAGTACTTC. The whole variable domain, filled in from reference TRBV19 and TRBJ2-5, reads DGGITQSPKYLFRKEGQNVTLSCEQNLNHDAMYWYRQDPGQGLRLIYYSQIVNDFQKGDIAEGYSVSREKKESFPLTVTSAQKNPTAFYLCASSLTSKVETQYFGPGTRLLVL.

The chain is built from TRBV5-1 and TRBJ1-2; TRBD1 matches 7 bases. V lost 4 bases to trimming and J lost 3 bases; unmatched junction nucleotides: 6. The germline CDR1 and CDR2 sequences are SGHRS and YFSETQ. The CDR3 has 14 residues. The CDR3 DNA sequence: TGCGCCAGCAGCCCGTGGACAGGAGACTATGGCTACACCTTC. This encodes CASSPWTGDYGYTF.